This entry is about one TCR beta chain. This receptor's antigen is unknown. Base qualities are not recorded, but no much larger clone differs from it by a single base. Healthy HIV-negative adults with no recently reported acute infections or vaccinations were included as donors. Every donor was a Caucasian adult living in Nashville, Tennessee, USA. CD4+ T cells were enriched by magnetic negative selection, after which naive cells were positively selected on CD45RA and the negative fraction was taken as the memory subset. After blood collection by leukapheresis, PBMCs were isolated using Ficoll-Histopaque density gradient centrifugation and then cryopreserved in the vapor phase of liquid nitrogen. Analytical flow cytometry was used to check the purity and quantity of every magnetically sorted T cell population. Genomic DNA was isolated from each sorted fraction and quantified by UV absorbance on a Nanodrop 2000c.

TCR CDR3 regions were amplified from genomic DNA by multiplex PCR using the deep immunoSEQ assay. Extracted genomic DNA from each cell subset was distributed evenly across all wells of several immunoSEQ 96-well plates, and each plate was treated as a replicate. For sorted subsets, 200 to 250 ng genomic DNA, equal to 30,000 or so T cell genomes, was loaded into each replicate PCR. The purified libraries were quantified using a Qubit 3.0 fluorometer, sized with a Bioanalyzer 2100, and then quantified again using the KAPA Library Quantification kit. Every immunoSEQ 96-well plate was sequenced on a separate single-read 150-cycle Illumina NextSeq 550 flow cell. The study's processing was this. The immunoSEQ output contained only junctional sequences without quality scores, so filtering could not match that applied to full-length reads. Sequences were annotated with PyIR, a Python wrapper for IgBLAST v1.9, using IMGT germline references to assign V/J genes and CDR3. Reads were removed for weak V/J assignments (E-value above 1e-6), missing CDR3, stop codons, out-of-frame junctions, or ambiguous translated residues. V3J clonotypes were defined by identical inferred V gene, J gene, and CDR3 amino acid sequence. To compute the percentage overlap between repertoires, the number of shared unique clonotypes was divided by the size of the smaller repertoire. RTK rarefaction, the Chao1 estimator, and Recon v2.1 estimates of unobserved clonotypes were used to assess repertoire richness. Generation probabilities for all TCRbeta clonotypes obtained by the gDNA method from a handful of donors were computed using OLGA. Not all clones reach the TCRdb copy of this immuneACCESS table, which keeps in-frame sequences only. Checked studies attribute under half of the gap to unresolved V genes and leave the rest unexplained. V, J and clone size reflect that table, while D and trimming were determined from the DNA. The sample table lists roughly 2,500,000 clones, under 95% of them with a count of one. The ten largest clones capture roughly 0.36% of the sample.

These data are taken from a study of shared clonotypes between healthy human individuals (dated by TCRdb to 2020 to 2022). About the study as a whole: The cohort included a few men and a couple of women between 18 and 49 years of age. Each donor's leukapheresis produced roughly between roughly 0.85 and 10 billion PBMCs. Different laboratories and diverse techniques were used to prepare libraries and sequence TCR repertoires, to increase sequencing depth and limit assay-specific biases. Blood TCR repertoires of about 5 healthy adults were deeply sequenced to estimate repertoire size and the extent of clonotype sharing between individuals. For each donor, three plates each were used for CD4 naive and CD4 memory, two plates were used for CD8 naive, and one plate was used for CD8 memory.

On the study overall, not on this receptor specifically: Compared with non-shared clonotypes, the clonotypes found in all four sorted-subset donors had higher generation probabilities. Pairwise subsampling indicated that sequencing depth was expected to affect the degree of clonotype sharing among donors. Sampling was restricted to blood, and TCR repertoires in tissue are likely to differ from TCR repertoires in blood. Across several donors, 4.5% to 6.5% of naive CD4, around 3.3% of naive CD8, roughly 2.2% of memory CD4, and under 0.45% of memory CD8 clonotypes were shared. The small number of donors limited the genetic and exposure-history diversity represented. Larger estimated clonotype richness was generally found for naive subsets than for memory subsets. Incomplete sequencing was indicated by rarefaction of sorted-subset datasets, despite the large sequencing depth.

The CDR3 spans 13 residues, from the cysteine through the phenylalanine. CDR3 DNA only is kept here, 39 bases in frame from base 1. V is cut back by 7 bases and J by 6 bases, with 3 bases in the junction unmatched. CDR1 and CDR2 are drawn from the germline V gene (reference sequence): MNHEY, SMNVEV. Sequenced material: naive CD4+ T cells from PBMCs. The label giving this sample's cell subset or site can be read as: CD45RA+ positively selected. The chain links TRBV27 with TRBJ2-2, and TRBD2 matches 9 of the central bases. This TCR was recovered from a man between 18 and 29 years old in good health. Some clones in this sample may be carry-over from other donors' samples. The nucleotides are TGTGCCAGCATTAGCGGGAGCTCCGGGGAGCTGTTTTTT. The translation is CASISGSSGELFF.